These 2 T cell receptor beta chains were sequenced from one sample in a study of TIL therapy for anti-PD-1-resistant metastatic lung cancer. The time point: pre-treatment sample, taken before nivolumab and TIL therapy. The libraries were made with immunoSEQ v3. Here immunoSEQ multiplex PCR was the method, and the copy in TCRdb shows in-frame clones only, minus some. The sample consists of under 15,000 clones, roughly three quarters of them appearing once. This material consisted of blood, taken at baseline. Receptors were obtained from a person aged 25 to 80 with non-small cell lung cancer.

V and J are TRBV5-4 and TRBJ1-1; 7 bases map to TRBD1. In germline, CDR1 is SGHNT, CDR2 YYREEE (reference sequence). This CDR3 region has 15 residues. J lost 2 bases, V lost 4 bases, and 8 bases had no gene match. CDR3 sequence: CASSPDGTDNTEAFF. CDR3 nucleotide sequence: TGTGCCAGCAGCCCTGACGGGACAGATAACACTGAAGCTTTCTTT.

This clone was seen a handful of times. This chain joins TRBV7-6 and TRBJ2-7, with 7 bases aligning to TRBD2. V was clipped by 3 bases and J by 5 bases; unmatched bases: 10. From germline, CDR1 is SGHVS and CDR2 FNYEAQ. The CDR3 extends over 15 amino acids. The CDR3 DNA reads as TGTGCCAGCAGCTTTCGGGGGAGGGCCCTCGACGAGCAGTACTTC. This translates into CASSFRGRALDEQYF.